The present entry profiles one T cell receptor (beta chain) with its context. Its antigen remains unknown. The entry originates in a study of T cell repertoires in cytomegalovirus infection. Study-level findings and limits: CMV-specific TCR beta clonotypes restricted by HLA-C dominated the ex vivo response.

Germline CDR1 SEHNR, CDR2 FQNEAQ (reference sequence). This CDR3 region has 14 residues. V shed 5 bases and J 3 bases; nucleotides not matched to a gene: 1. TCRdb passed the reads through MiXCR, listing each CDR3 protein once. Found here are some 150,000 distinct CDR3 sequences, under 8% of them singletons; the top ten hold roughly 18%. The sample was PBMCs. The source of this sequence is a human donor in good health (CMV status not recorded). Some clones in this sample may be carry-over from other donors' samples. The V and J genes are TRBV7-9 and TRBJ2-1, with 10 bases matching TRBD1. This chain's CDR3 is CASSRDRGYNEQFF. Here the CDR3 DNA reads TGTGCCAGCAGCCGGGACAGGGGCTACAATGAGCAGTTCTTC.